This T cell receptor (beta chain) came from a study of CD8 T cells in ankylosing spondylitis (dated by TCRdb to 2016 to 2017). Turning to the overall study: To find TCR variants linked to disease, the study profiled T cell receptor beta repertoires in ankylosing spondylitis patients and healthy donors. The full study cohort comprised approximately 23 ankylosing spondylitis patients and approximately 100 healthy donors. Peripheral blood was sampled, and synovial fluid was also collected from ankylosing spondylitis patients.

Sequencing was performed on an Illumina HiSeq 2500. TCR beta libraries were prepared by quantitative 5'-RACE with molecular barcodes. The authors' analysis ran thus. A new computational method, built on a probabilistic model of VDJ rearrangement, was used to identify disease-linked TCR variants. TCRdb's own reprocessing of the public reads used fastp at Q25 and MiXCR and kept productive beta chains. Entries that share a CDR3 protein sequence are merged under the most common genes and DNA. The V and J calls reflect TCRdb's pipeline rather than the authors' work. The sample table contains tens of thousands of distinct CDR3 sequences; only one count was recorded for over 5% of them. Clones ranked in the top ten supply under 6% of the sample. Summary of the overall study and its limitations: The disease-linked clones were reported to be significantly enriched in matched synovial fluid samples from ankylosing spondylitis patients. A TCR beta motif made up of several highly homologous amino acid variants appeared to be characteristic of blood from ankylosing spondylitis patients. The disease-linked clones had a CD8+ phenotype and were found at relatively low frequencies in peripheral blood. Some of the motif variants had been reported before in the synovial fluid and blood of reactive arthritis patients, a finding that suggests common disease-initiation mechanisms.

Comments on this clonotype: The antigen it binds to is not known. No base quality values were provided; no much bigger clone lies one nucleotide off.

The CDR1 and CDR2 encoded by the germline V gene (reference sequence) are DFQATT and SNEGSKA. The cysteine opens and the phenylalanine closes a CDR3 of 16 amino acids. The entry retains the CDR3 DNA only, 48 bases that are in frame from base 1. The junction shows trimming of 6 bases on V and 10 bases on J, and the gene matches do not reach 17 bases of it. Synovial fluid samples and blood samples obtained from the same ankylosing spondylitis patients were matched. Rearrangement joined TRBV20-1 to TRBJ2-1, with 11 central nucleotides matching TRBD2. Material for sequencing was synovial fluid, either unsorted or a sorted T cell fraction (not recorded which). The sequence came from a male donor with ankylosing spondylitis. The CDR3 region reads CSASTSSGRPFVEQFF. The nucleotides are TGCAGTGCCTCAACATCTAGCGGGAGGCCCTTTGTAGAGCAGTTCTTC.